A single sample is the source of the 26 T cell receptor beta chains below, sequenced in a study of cytomegalovirus exposure and HLA in healthy donors. It was with 60 Vbeta and 13 Jbeta primers that the PCR ran. Repertoires were generated with immunoSEQ multiplex PCR, while TCRdb's copy carries only in-frame clones and drops some. The table has around 110,000 clones, approximately 79% seen once; the top ten hold around 2.1%. The sequenced sample consisted of PBMCs. These receptors were obtained from a young man in good health and CMV-seronegative.

This chain connects TRBV6-1 to TRBJ2-3; 8 nucleotides agree with TRBD2. The CDR3 covers 15 residues. Germline V gene data show CDR1 as MNHNS and CDR2 as SASEGT. V was pared by 8 bases and J by 2 bases, with 9 bases of the junction left unmatched. CDR3 in amino acids: CASCSGGHFTDTQYF. The CDR3 DNA is TGTGCCAGCTGCAGCGGGGGCCACTTCACAGATACGCAGTATTTT.

The chain couples TRBV9 to TRBJ2-3, with 12 bases matching TRBD2. Looked up from germline, CDR1 is SGDLS and CDR2 is YYNGEE. Trimming removed 0 bases from V and 1 base from J; junction bases left unmatched: 9. The CDR3 covers 19 residues. The CDR3 DNA reads TGTGCCAGCAGCGTAGCCTCCGGACTAGCGGGGCTCCGCACAGATACGCAGTATTTT. This translates into CASSVASGLAGLRTDTQYF.

The CDR3 reads CASSVEPQANTEAFF. CDR3 nucleotides: TGTGCCAGCAGCGTAGAACCCCAGGCCAACACTGAAGCTTTCTTT. The chain carries TRBV9 and TRBJ1-1; D unclear. CDR1 and CDR2 from the germline V gene are SGDLS and YYNGEE. The CDR3 spans 15 residues. The ends were cut back, 0 bases at V and 2 bases at J, with 11 bases in the middle.

Points on this clone: A junction end diverges from the germline sequence, so it may reflect a read error. The genes are TRBV19 and TRBJ1-2; perhaps TRBD1 as D (6 bases). Per the germline V gene, CDR1 is LNHDA and CDR2 is SQIVND (reference sequence). CDR3 length: 13 residues. The CDR3 DNA is TGTGCCAGTACCGGACAGCGAAACTACGGCTACACCTTC. It encodes CASTGQRNYGYTF. The full variable domain, rest sourced from reference TRBV19 and TRBJ1-2, is DGGITQSPKYLFRKEGQNVTLSCEQNLNHDAMYWYRQDPGQGLRLIYYSQIVNDFQKGDIAEGYSVSREKKESFPLTVTSAQKNPTAFYLCASTGQRNYGYTFGSGTRLTVV.

This chain connects TRBV6-5 to TRBJ2-3; 13 positions agree with TRBD2. The CDR3 extends over 15 amino acids. V lost 5 bases and J lost 6; bases outside the gene matches: 5. Looked up from germline, CDR1 is MNHEY and CDR2 is SVGAGI. The CDR3 coding sequence is TGTGCCAGCAGTAGACTAGCGGGGGGATCGGATACGCAGTATTTT. Translation: CASSRLAGGSDTQYF.

This clone showed up just once. V gene TRBV12-5 combines with J gene TRBJ2-3, with D tentatively TRBD2 (5 bases). The CDR3 spans 14 residues. Germline V gene lookup returns CDR1 LGHNT and CDR2 FRNRAP. V was pared by 5 bases and J by 0 bases, with 9 bases between. Here the CDR3 DNA reads TGTGCTAGTGGTGCGGGCGACAGCACAGATACGCAGTATTTT. Its protein is CASGAGDSTDTQYF.

This chain connects TRBV10-3 to TRBJ1-2; 7 bases map to TRBD1. Germline assignment: CDR1 ENHRY and CDR2 SYGVKD. This CDR3 is built from 15 residues. Trimming at V came to 4 bases and at J to 6 bases, leaving 11 bases not matched to a gene. The CDR3 DNA reads as TGTGCCATCAGTGGATTAGGACAGGCCGGAAATGGCTACACCTTC. It yields the protein CAISGLGQAGNGYTF.

This clone came up once. This chain connects TRBV18 to TRBJ1-2; 8 bases align to TRBD1. From germline, CDR1 is KGHSH and CDR2 LQKENI. The CDR3 is made up of 15 amino acids. The junction had 6 bases not matched to a gene; V was cut back by 2 bases and J by 4 bases. CDR3 DNA: TGTGCCAGCTCACCAGGGACAGGCCCTTTCTATGGCTACACCTTC. Amino acids: CASSPGTGPFYGYTF.

The rearrangement uses TRBV15 and TRBJ1-2; D unresolved. Germline V gene sequence: CDR1 LNHNV, CDR2 YYDKDF (reference sequence). CDR3 size: 11 residues. Trimming cost V 10 bases and J 4 bases, with 10 bases left between them. The DNA of the CDR3 is TGTGCCATACGGGGTTCCTATGGCTACACCTTC. It is translated as CAIRGSYGYTF.

V usage is TRBV30 and J usage is TRBJ2-1, with D possibly being TRBD1 (5 bases). Looked up from germline, CDR1 is GTSNPN and CDR2 is SVGIG (reference sequence). Trimming left V 3 bases short and J 0 bases short, with 21 bases between. The CDR3 has 18 residues. CDR3 region: CAWRTKYGWGPSYNEQFF. Written as DNA, the CDR3 is TGTGCCTGGAGGACCAAATACGGGTGGGGCCCCTCCTACAATGAGCAGTTCTTC.

The chain joins TRBV6-5 to TRBJ1-2, with 8 bases lining up with TRBD1. Germline CDR1 and CDR2: MNHEY and SVGAGI. CDR3 length: 16 amino acids. V was pared by 2 bases and J by 5 bases, with 10 bases of the junction left unmatched. As DNA, the CDR3 is TGTGCCAGCAGTTACGGTCCAGGGGGCGGCCTTTATGGCTACACCTTC. Its translation is CASSYGPGGGLYGYTF.

This clone appeared once. This sequence joins TRBV4-3 and TRBJ2-6; 9 nucleotides line up with TRBD1. V was pared by 0 bases and J by 0 bases, with 15 bases of the junction left unmatched. From germline, CDR1 is LGHNA and CDR2 YSLEER. The CDR3 has 22 amino acids. The CDR3 region has the DNA TGCGCCAGCAGCCAAGATTTTAGGGGCCCGGGACAGGGTCTCTCTGGGGCCAACGTCCTGACTTTC. Amino acid sequence: CASSQDFRGPGQGLSGANVLTF.

V and J are TRBV28 and TRBJ1-1, with TRBD1 as a possible D gene (6 bases). The CDR3 sequence is 16 residues long. V was pared by 3 bases and J by 1 base, with 15 bases between. Germline V gene data show CDR1 as MDHEN and CDR2 as SYDVKM. The CDR3: CASSFPGVVENTEAFF. In DNA, the CDR3 is TGTGCCAGCAGTTTTCCAGGGGTGGTGGAGAACACTGAAGCTTTCTTT.

This chain uses TRBV10-3 with TRBJ2-1, with 13 bases aligning to TRBD2. Germline values: CDR1 ENHRY, CDR2 SYGVKD. Losses at the gene ends were 10 bases for V and 8 bases for J; bases not matched to a gene: 17. CDR3 length: 17 amino acids. CDR3 region: CATSLLGTSGVMDEQFF. Here the CDR3 DNA reads TGTGCCACCAGCCTCTTGGGGACTAGCGGGGTGATGGATGAGCAGTTCTTC.

The chain joins TRBV5-1 to TRBJ2-7; 8 positions agree with TRBD1. The trim removed 4 bases at V and 4 bases at J, leaving 7 bases unmatched. The CDR3 spans 14 residues. CDR1 and CDR2 (germline): SGHRS, YFSETQ. CDR3 coding DNA: TGCGCCAGCAGCCCCGGGACAGGAAATTACGAGCAGTACTTC. Its translation is CASSPGTGNYEQYF. The whole variable domain, filled in from reference TRBV5-1 and TRBJ2-7, reads KAGVTQTPRYLIKTRGQQVTLSCSPISGHRSVSWYQQTPGQGLQFLFEYFSETQRNKGNFPGRFSGRQFSNSRSEMNVSTLELGDSALYLCASSPGTGNYEQYFGPGTRLTVT.

CDR3: CATSREPRGGNEQFF. CDR3 bases: TGTGCCACCAGCAGAGAACCTAGGGGGGGCAATGAGCAGTTCTTC. V is TRBV15 and J is TRBJ2-1; a possible D gene is TRBD2 (7 bases). V was clipped by 0 bases and J by 6 bases, with 12 bases between them. The CDR3 spans 15 residues. The germline CDR1 and CDR2 sequences are LNHNV and YYDKDF (reference sequence).

V and J are TRBV9 and TRBJ1-2, with TRBD1 matching over 7 bases. Trimming removed 3 bases from V and 2 bases from J; junction bases left unmatched: 10. This CDR3 spans 16 amino acids. Germline CDR1 reads SGDLS; CDR2 reads YYNGEE. CDR3 residues: CASSAYRGPRNYGYTF. In DNA form, the CDR3 reads TGTGCCAGCAGCGCGTATAGGGGGCCCCGAAACTATGGCTACACCTTC.

This clone was recorded at least ten times. The rearrangement uses TRBV2 and TRBJ1-1; D ambiguous. The V end was cut by 6 bases, the J end by 6 bases, with 14 bases between. The CDR3 extends over 13 amino acids. Germline V gives CDR1 SNHLY, CDR2 FYNNEI. CDR3 protein: CASRLRGGAEAFF. The CDR3 coding sequence is TGTGCCAGCAGACTACGGGGAGGAGCTGAAGCTTTCTTT.

This clone was seen a few times. V is TRBV6-1 and J is TRBJ1-5; perhaps TRBD1 as D (5 bases). The CDR3 has 14 residues. V was cut by 2 bases and J by 2 bases, with 7 bases left in between. Per germline, CDR1 MNHNS and CDR2 SASEGT. The CDR3 protein is CASSEQGRNQPQHF. CDR3 sequence (DNA): TGTGCCAGCAGTGAACAGGGCCGCAATCAGCCCCAGCATTTT.

The rearrangement joins TRBV28 to TRBJ1-1; TRBD1 is a possible D gene (6 bases). The CDR3 runs to 16 residues. Trimming took 4 bases from V and 6 from J, leaving 21 bases between them. From germline, CDR1 is MDHEN and CDR2 SYDVKM. The CDR3 DNA is TGTGCCAGCAGTTCCCCCCCGGGACAAGGGCGGCCTGAAGCTTTCTTT. Amino acid sequence: CASSSPPGQGRPEAFF.

This chain joins TRBV18 and TRBJ1-1; possible D gene TRBD1, 6 bases. The germline CDR1 and CDR2 sequences are KGHSH and LQKENI. V was trimmed by 2 bases and J by 3 bases, leaving 25 bases between them. This CDR3 spans 19 amino acids. The CDR3 nucleotides are TGTGCCAGCTCACCATTGGGGCCCGGGGTGGGGGCTAAGGACACTGAAGCTTTCTTT. As protein: CASSPLGPGVGAKDTEAFF.

This clone came up once. V and J are TRBV14 and TRBJ2-3, with TRBD2 as a possible D gene (5 bases). Germline lookup yields CDR1 SGHDN and CDR2 FVKESK. Between the trimmed V and J ends, which lost 2 bases and 5 bases, there was a span of 20 bases. The CDR3 has 17 amino acids. The CDR3 is CASSQMIVIEGLDTQYF. The CDR3 coding sequence is TGTGCCAGCAGCCAAATGATAGTAATTGAGGGATTAGATACGCAGTATTTT.

V gene TRBV7-2 combines with J gene TRBJ2-7; TRBD2 is a possible D gene (6 bases). This CDR3 region has 16 residues. CDR1 is SGHTA and CDR2 is FQGNSA in the germline V gene. V was pared by 1 base and J by 3 bases, with 16 bases between. CDR3 coding DNA: TGTGCCAGCAGCTTAGACATCCCGACTAGTTTCTACGAGCAGTACTTC. Its translation is CASSLDIPTSFYEQYF. Drawing the rest from reference TRBV7-2 and TRBJ2-7, the complete variable domain is GAGVSQSPSNKVTEKGKDVELRCDPISGHTALYWYRQSLGQGLEFLIYFQGNSAPDKSGLPSDRFSAERTGGSVSTLTIQRTQQEDSAVYLCASSLDIPTSFYEQYFGPGTRLTVT.

The chain combines TRBV6-1 with TRBJ2-5; possibly TRBD1 for D (6 bases). The V and J ends lost 2 bases and 3 bases respectively, with 31 bases between them. Germline-derived CDR1 and CDR2 are MNHNS and SASEGT. The CDR3 totals 21 residues. In DNA, the CDR3 is TGTGCCAGCAGTGAAAGGGGGTCCCGGGACGAACTTCAGGTGGGGAAAGAGACCCAGTACTTC. This encodes CASSERGSRDELQVGKETQYF.

V gene TRBV11-2 combines with J gene TRBJ2-7; a possible D gene is TRBD1 (9 bases). Germline CDR1 SGHAT, CDR2 FQNNGV. The CDR3 consists of 18 residues. Trimming removed 0 bases at V and 1 base at J, with 19 bases between. Here the CDR3 reads CASSLDRGGQGQSYEQYF. The CDR3, as DNA: TGTGCCAGCAGCTTAGATCGGGGGGGACAGGGACAATCCTACGAGCAGTACTTC.

This clone showed up just once. The V and J genes are TRBV19 and TRBJ2-3, with 8 nucleotides matching TRBD1. V was pared by 7 bases and J by 2 bases, with 8 bases of the junction left unmatched. This CDR3 is built from 15 residues. CDR1 and CDR2 (germline): LNHDA, SQIVND (reference sequence). The CDR3: CASTITGGVTDTQYF. The CDR3 coding sequence is TGTGCCAGTACCATCACAGGGGGTGTCACAGATACGCAGTATTTT.